Listed below are T cell receptor beta chains from one sample, sequenced in a study of identical twins. A single record per CDR3 protein comes from TCRdb applying MiXCR to the 5' RACE reads. Of roughly 1.6 million distinct CDR3 sequences in the sample, more than 30% were seen once. What was sequenced was cord blood. These TCRs come from a newborn girl in good health. The CDR3 runs from the conserved cysteine through the conserved F or W. Each record gives: J gene, V gene, D gene, clone size, CDR3 DNA, CDR3 protein. D genes are given only for firm matches. A row's size may be missing; if present it is once, few, many or a size class.

J: TRBJ1-2; V: TRBV5-1; D: -; size: few; DNA: TGCGCCAGCAGGGACTACTATGGCTACACCTTC; CDR3: CASRDYYGYTF
J: TRBJ2-5; V: TRBV5-6; D: TRBD2; size: few; DNA: TGTGCCAGCAGCTTGGGCGGGGGGGTCCAAGAGACCCAGTACTTC; CDR3: CASSLGGGVQETQYF
J: TRBJ2-7; V: TRBV9; D: TRBD2; size: -; DNA: TGTGCCAGCAGCGTAGGAGCGGGAGGCTACGAGCAGTACTTC; CDR3: CASSVGAGGYEQYF
J: TRBJ2-7; V: TRBV28; D: TRBD2; size: -; DNA: TGTGCCAGCATCCCGGGACTAACAAGCTCCTACGAGCAGTACTTC; CDR3: CASIPGLTSSYEQYF
J: TRBJ1-1; V: TRBV11-2; D: TRBD1; size: -; DNA: TGTGCCAGCAGCACGATACAGGGGATGAACACTGAAGCTTTCTTT; CDR3: CASSTIQGMNTEAFF
J: TRBJ2-7; V: TRBV5-1; D: -; size: few; DNA: TGCGCCAGCAGCTCCCAGCAGGATCTTTACGAGCAGTACTTC; CDR3: CASSSQQDLYEQYF
J: TRBJ2-6; V: TRBV4-1; D: -; size: once; DNA: TGCGCCAGCAGCCAAGATGCGAGCTCTGGGGCCAACGTCCTGACTTTC; CDR3: CASSQDASSGANVLTF
J: TRBJ2-3; V: TRBV20-1; D: -; size: few; DNA: TGCAGTGCTAGCACCGGGGGGCCCTCAACAGATACGCAGTATTTT; CDR3: CSASTGGPSTDTQYF
J: TRBJ2-4; V: TRBV29-1; D: TRBD1; size: -; DNA: TGCAGCGTAGGGACAGGGGGCTACGAGCACTACTTC; CDR3: CSVGTGGYEHYF
J: TRBJ2-4; V: TRBV4-1; D: -; size: -; DNA: TGCGCCAGCAGCCAAGGAAGGTCCGGAAGGTGGGAGCAGTACTTC; CDR3: CASSQGRSGRWEQYF
J: TRBJ1-2; V: TRBV25-1; D: -; size: -; DNA: TGTGCCAGCAGTGATGGGAGGTTTTTCGGCTATGGCTACACCTTC; CDR3: CASSDGRFFGYGYTF
J: TRBJ1-5; V: TRBV3-1; D: TRBD1; size: -; DNA: TGTGCCAGCAGCCGACAGGGTGTAGCTCAGCCCCAGCATTTT; CDR3: CASSRQGVAQPQHF
J: TRBJ1-1; V: TRBV28; D: -; size: -; DNA: TGTGCCAGCAGCGACGACATCACTGAAGCTTTCTTT; CDR3: CASSDDITEAFF
J: TRBJ2-1; V: TRBV12-3/TRBV12-4; D: -; size: -; DNA: TGTGCCAGCAGTTTGTTGGGGGCGGCCTACAATGAGCCGTTCTTC; CDR3: CASSLLGAAYNEPFF
J: TRBJ2-7; V: TRBV3-1; D: -; size: -; DNA: TGTGCCAGCAGCCAAGGGGGGGTTCAGTACTTC; CDR3: CASSQGGVQYF
J: TRBJ2-7; V: TRBV12-3/TRBV12-4; D: TRBD1; size: -; DNA: TGTGCCAGCAGTTCGGACAGGGGGCTCCCCTACGAGCAGTACTTC; CDR3: CASSSDRGLPYEQYF
J: TRBJ1-1; V: TRBV29-1; D: -; size: few; DNA: TGCAGCGTTGAGAAACTGTGGGAGGGTGAAGCTTTCTTT; CDR3: CSVEKLWEGEAFF
J: TRBJ1-2; V: TRBV10-3; D: -; size: few; DNA: TGTGCCATCAGTGAGCGACATCAAAACTATGGCTACACCTTC; CDR3: CAISERHQNYGYTF
J: TRBJ2-3; V: TRBV28; D: TRBD2; size: few; DNA: TGTGCCAGCAGTTTCGGACTAGCGGGGTACACAGATACGCAGTATTTT; CDR3: CASSFGLAGYTDTQYF
J: TRBJ2-3; V: TRBV9; D: TRBD1; size: -; DNA: TGTGCCAGCAGCGCGGGACAGGGTGGAAGAGATACGCAGTATTTT; CDR3: CASSAGQGGRDTQYF
J: TRBJ2-3; V: TRBV20-1; D: -; size: few; DNA: TGCAGTGCTAGTGCCAAGGGGGATACGCAGTATTTT; CDR3: CSASAKGDTQYF
J: TRBJ1-2; V: TRBV27; D: TRBD1; size: -; DNA: TGTGCCAGCGGTAGGGGGCGCGGCTATGGCTACACCTTC; CDR3: CASGRGRGYGYTF
J: TRBJ2-3; V: TRBV9; D: TRBD2; size: few; DNA: TGTGCCAGCAGCGTAGCGGCGGGAGTGAACACAGATACGCAGTATTTT; CDR3: CASSVAAGVNTDTQYF
J: TRBJ2-2; V: TRBV20-1; D: -; size: -; DNA: TGCAGTGCTAGAGATCGCCAGGGGATCGGGGAGCTGTTTTTT; CDR3: CSARDRQGIGELFF
J: TRBJ2-4; V: TRBV20-1; D: -; size: -; DNA: TGCAGTGCCTTGTCAGAAAACATTCAGTACTTC; CDR3: CSALSENIQYF
J: TRBJ1-5; V: TRBV5-1; D: -; size: -; DNA: TGCGCCAGCAGTTTGGGGTTCGGGAATCAGCCCCAGCATTTT; CDR3: CASSLGFGNQPQHF
J: TRBJ1-6; V: TRBV20-1; D: -; size: few; DNA: TGCAGTGCTAGAAGCCCTTATAATTCACCCCTCCACTTT; CDR3: CSARSPYNSPLHF
J: TRBJ1-6; V: TRBV5-5; D: -; size: few; DNA: TGTGCCAGCAGCTTGGGCAGGTTTTATAATTCACCCCTCCACTTT; CDR3: CASSLGRFYNSPLHF
J: TRBJ2-5; V: TRBV12-3/TRBV12-4; D: TRBD2; size: many; DNA: TGTGCCAGCAACAAAGGACTAGCGATCGGAGAGACCCAGTACTTC; CDR3: CASNKGLAIGETQYF
J: TRBJ2-2; V: TRBV5-1; D: -; size: -; DNA: TGCGCCAGCATGAGTAGCGGGAACACCGGGGAGCTGTTTTTT; CDR3: CASMSSGNTGELFF
J: TRBJ2-4; V: TRBV28; D: TRBD2; size: -; DNA: TGTGCCAGCGGTTTATCCGGGAGGGCCAAAAACATTCAGTACTTC; CDR3: CASGLSGRAKNIQYF
J: TRBJ1-1; V: TRBV12-3/TRBV12-4; D: -; size: -; DNA: TGTGCCAGCAGTTTGGATCGACCCAACACGTTTGAAGCTTTCTTT; CDR3: CASSLDRPNTFEAFF
J: TRBJ1-6; V: TRBV7-9; D: TRBD1; size: once; DNA: TGTGCCAGCAGCTCAATGGGACAGTCTAATTCACCCCTCCACTTT; CDR3: CASSSMGQSNSPLHF
J: TRBJ1-2; V: TRBV7-8; D: -; size: -; DNA: TGTGCCAGCAGCTTAGCGCCTGCAGGGAATGGCTACACCTTC; CDR3: CASSLAPAGNGYTF
J: TRBJ2-1; V: TRBV5-1; D: TRBD2; size: few; DNA: TGCGCCAGCAGCCCGTTGGGGGGGAGTCCCTACAATGAGCAGTTCTTC; CDR3: CASSPLGGSPYNEQFF
J: TRBJ2-7; V: TRBV25-1; D: -; size: -; DNA: TGTGCCAGCAGTGAATGGGGAAGGGGTCCGTACGAGCAGTACTTC; CDR3: CASSEWGRGPYEQYF
J: TRBJ2-7; V: TRBV30; D: -; size: -; DNA: TGTGCCTGGAGTGCGGCATCCTACGAGCAGTACTTC; CDR3: CAWSAASYEQYF
J: TRBJ2-4; V: TRBV20-1; D: TRBD1; size: -; DNA: TGCAGTGCTCCAAGGACAGGGACCGTAAACATTCAGTACTTC; CDR3: CSAPRTGTVNIQYF
J: TRBJ1-1; V: TRBV29-1; D: -; size: -; DNA: TGCAGCGTTTGTAGAGGGAACACTGAAGCTTTCTTT; CDR3: CSVCRGNTEAFF
J: TRBJ2-7; V: TRBV27; D: -; size: few; DNA: TGTGCCAGCAGTTTATTAACAGGGAGCCACGAGCAGTACTTC; CDR3: CASSLLTGSHEQYF
J: TRBJ1-1; V: TRBV5-1; D: -; size: -; DNA: TGCGCCAGCAGCTTCAGTCCACAGGGCACTGAAGCTTTCTTT; CDR3: CASSFSPQGTEAFF
J: TRBJ1-2; V: TRBV2; D: -; size: -; DNA: TGTGCCAGTGTTATCGCCGGGACAACGCCTTCCTATGGCTACACCTTC; CDR3: CASVIAGTTPSYGYTF
J: TRBJ1-2; V: TRBV20-1; D: -; size: many; DNA: TGCAGCGCGACAGGATCCTATGGCTACACCTTC; CDR3: CSATGSYGYTF
J: TRBJ1-2; V: TRBV6-6; D: -; size: -; DNA: TGTGCCAGCAGTACCCACCCCGGGGACTATGGCTACACCTTC; CDR3: CASSTHPGDYGYTF
J: TRBJ1-5; V: TRBV3-1; D: -; size: few; DNA: TGTGCCAGCAGCCAACGGGGTGAGAGGAATCAGCCCCAGCATTTT; CDR3: CASSQRGERNQPQHF
J: TRBJ2-3; V: TRBV20-1; D: -; size: -; DNA: TGCAGTGCTAGACCGGACTATTATACGCAGTATTTT; CDR3: CSARPDYYTQYF
J: TRBJ2-5; V: TRBV2; D: TRBD2; size: -; DNA: TGTGCCAGCAGGCCCGGCTCCCCTAGCGGGCCCTACAATGAGCAGTACTTC; CDR3: CASRPGSPSGPYNEQYF
J: TRBJ2-7; V: TRBV28; D: TRBD2; size: -; DNA: TGTGCCAGCAGTACCGGGGGGAGGGCGTACAATGAGCAGTACTTC; CDR3: CASSTGGRAYNEQYF
J: TRBJ2-7; V: TRBV2; D: TRBD2; size: -; DNA: TGTGCCAGCAGGTCCTCTAGCGGGAGGAGGAACGAGCAGTACTTC; CDR3: CASRSSSGRRNEQYF
J: TRBJ2-2; V: TRBV7-8; D: -; size: once; DNA: TGTGCCAGCAGCCCAGGGCTTGGCGGGGAGCTGTTTTTT; CDR3: CASSPGLGGELFF
J: TRBJ1-1; V: TRBV7-9; D: -; size: -; DNA: TGTGCCAGCAGCTTACTAGGGGCCCAAGGGAGGGACACTGAAGCTTTCTTT; CDR3: CASSLLGAQGRDTEAFF
J: TRBJ1-2; V: TRBV30; D: -; size: few; DNA: TGTGCCTGGAGTGTACTCAGACGGAGGGGATATGGCTACACCTTC; CDR3: CAWSVLRRRGYGYTF
J: TRBJ2-1; V: TRBV9; D: -; size: few; DNA: TGTGCCAGCAGTGGTAGAGGGGCCGATGAGCAGTTCTTC; CDR3: CASSGRGADEQFF
J: TRBJ1-1; V: TRBV20-1; D: -; size: few; DNA: TGCAGTGCTCTCCGGGGGGACGGAGCTTTCTTT; CDR3: CSALRGDGAFF
J: TRBJ2-3; V: TRBV7-9; D: -; size: -; DNA: TGTGCCAGCAGCTTCTCGGCGGTCGGGGCAGATACGCAGTATTTT; CDR3: CASSFSAVGADTQYF
J: TRBJ2-3; V: TRBV5-1; D: TRBD1; size: few; DNA: TGCGCCAGCAGCTTTTTGGGACAGACTAGCACAGATACGCAGTATTTT; CDR3: CASSFLGQTSTDTQYF
J: TRBJ1-5; V: TRBV27; D: -; size: -; DNA: TGTGCCACCGGGGCTCATAGCAATCAGCCCCAGCATTTT; CDR3: CATGAHSNQPQHF
J: TRBJ2-1; V: TRBV20-1; D: -; size: -; DNA: TGCAGTGCTAGTTCGGTACGGTACAATGAGCAGTTCTTC; CDR3: CSASSVRYNEQFF
J: TRBJ1-1; V: TRBV7-9; D: -; size: once; DNA: TGTGCCAGCAGCTTCTATGCAGGAAGCATGAACACTGAAGCTTTCTTT; CDR3: CASSFYAGSMNTEAFF
J: TRBJ1-5; V: TRBV27; D: -; size: few; DNA: TGTGCCAGCAGTTTATCGATCACTTCCAATCAGCCCCAGCATTTT; CDR3: CASSLSITSNQPQHF